This passage covers 2 T cell receptor beta chains from one sample sequenced in a study of cytomegalovirus exposure and HLA in healthy donors. The study ran its PCR with 60 Vbeta and 13 Jbeta primers. Using immunoSEQ multiplex PCR, the repertoire was profiled, and TCRdb retains in-frame clones only, with some absent. The sample yields 110,000 or so clones, about 64% seen once. Sequencing was performed on PBMCs. Receptors originate from a man aged 18 to 30 in good health and CMV-seropositive.

This clone was seen only once. The chain employs TRBV9 and TRBJ2-7; 7 bases match TRBD1. The CDR3 covers 15 residues. V lost 5 bases and J lost 6; bases outside the gene matches: 14. Germline V CDR1 and CDR2: SGDLS, YYNGEE. This CDR3 is CASRREGQLTGEQYV. DNA of the CDR3: TGTGCCAGCAGGAGAGAGGGACAGCTCACCGGCGAGCAGTACGTC.

The chain uses TRBV18 and TRBJ2-5; 10 positions agree with TRBD1. This CDR3 region has 14 residues. Germline CDR1 reads KGHSH; CDR2 reads LQKENI. V trimming: 3 bases; J trimming: 5 bases; junction bases outside the gene matches: 3. Here the CDR3 reads CASSPTGGAETQYF. The CDR3 DNA reads TGTGCCAGCTCACCGACAGGGGGCGCGGAGACCCAGTACTTC.